This passage covers 11 T cell receptor beta chains from one sample sequenced in a study of CD8 T cell repertoires and HIV-1 epitope variants. Sequenced by immunoSEQ multiplex PCR; TCRdb stores in-frame clones only, minus some. The sample has approximately 90,000 clones, roughly 80% seen once. Sequenced sample: uncultured baseline CD8+ T cells from peripheral blood mononuclear cells (PBMCs). Every receptor here comes from a male donor with HIV.

The rearrangement links TRBV5-6 to TRBJ2-5; perhaps TRBD1 as D (6 bases). In germline, CDR1 is SGHDT, CDR2 YYEEEE. Trimming shortened V by 5 bases and J by 0 bases, and 17 bases separated the two germline ends. The CDR3 is 16 residues long. The CDR3 here is CASSFTGTINQETQYF. Here the CDR3 DNA reads TGTGCCAGCAGTTTTACAGGGACCATTAACCAAGAGACCCAGTACTTC.

The genes are TRBV2 and TRBJ1-4; D is undetermined. The CDR3 has 15 amino acids. CDR1 is SNHLY and CDR2 is FYNNEI in the germline V gene. Trimming took 3 bases from V and 0 from J, leaving 8 bases between them. The CDR3 is CASSEPTTTNEKLFF. The CDR3 DNA reads as TGTGCCAGCAGTGAGCCCACGACAACTAATGAAAAACTGTTTTTT.

The chain combines TRBV19 with TRBJ2-1; 13 bases map to TRBD2. This CDR3 is built from 15 residues. CDR1 is LNHDA and CDR2 is SQIVND in the germline V gene (reference sequence). V gave up 5 bases and J gave up 8 bases; unmatched junction bases: 6. The CDR3 nucleotides are TGTGCCAGTAGTGACGGGACTAGCGGGGACGATGAGCAGTTCTTC. The encoded protein is CASSDGTSGDDEQFF.

V and J are TRBV5-4 and TRBJ1-1, with D perhaps TRBD1 (6 bases). Trimming left V 0 bases short and J 5 bases short, with 8 bases between. The CDR3 is 13 residues long. Per germline, CDR1 SGHNT and CDR2 YYREEE (reference sequence). CDR3 sequence: CASSLDRVTEAFF. As DNA, the CDR3 is TGTGCCAGCAGCTTGGACAGGGTTACTGAAGCTTTCTTT. The entire variable domain, with the rest obtained from reference TRBV5-4 and TRBJ1-1, is as follows: ETGVTQSPTHLIKTRGQQVTLRCSSQSGHNTVSWYQQALGQGPQFIFQYYREEENGRGNFPPRFSGLQFPNYSSELNVNALELDDSALYLCASSLDRVTEAFFGQGTRLTVV.

J is TRBJ1-2 and V is TRBV15, with a weak D call TRBD1 (5 bases). Germline V gene lookup returns CDR1 LNHNV and CDR2 YYDKDF (reference sequence). The CDR3 sequence is 15 residues long. Trimming took 5 bases from V and 8 from J, leaving 21 bases between them. CDR3 protein: CATSPPADTGPGYTF. The DNA of the CDR3 is TGTGCCACCAGCCCTCCCGCCGACACAGGACCCGGCTACACCTTC. The full variable domain, rest sourced from reference TRBV15 and TRBJ1-2, is DAMVIQNPRYQVTQFGKPVTLSCSQTLNHNVMYWYQQKSSQAPKLLFHYYDKDFNNEADTPDNFQSRRPNTSFCFLDIRSPGLGDTAMYLCATSPPADTGPGYTFGSGTRLTVV.

The chain carries TRBV10-3 and TRBJ2-3, with D possibly being TRBD2 (5 bases). V was trimmed by 10 bases and J by 3 bases, leaving 17 bases between them. CDR3 size: 14 residues. Germline V lookup: CDR1 ENHRY, CDR2 SYGVKD. CDR3 region: CATTPGLATDTQYF. CDR3 DNA: TGTGCCACGACCCCCGGACTGGCGACAGATACGCAGTATTTT.

The genes are TRBV6-1 and TRBJ1-3; 8 positions agree with TRBD1. The CDR3 contains 13 residues. Germline V gene sequence: CDR1 MNHNS, CDR2 SASEGT. Trimming at V came to 6 bases and at J to 6 bases, leaving 4 bases not matched to a gene. The CDR3 region is CASRPTGANTIYF. DNA of the CDR3: TGTGCCAGCAGACCGACAGGGGCAAACACCATATATTTT.

V usage is TRBV19 and J usage is TRBJ2-7; the D call may be TRBD1 or TRBD2 (5 bases each). The CDR3 loop spans 14 amino acids. V lost 6 bases, J lost 5 bases, and 17 bases lay in between. The germline V gene encodes CDR1 LNHDA and CDR2 SQIVND (reference sequence). CDR3 DNA sequence: TGTGCCAGTAGAGAAGGGGCAGGGAGACACGAGCAGTACTTC. The encoded protein is CASREGAGRHEQYF.

The chain carries TRBV9 and TRBJ2-5; TRBD2 agrees at 8 bases. The CDR3 is 16 residues long. The germline gives CDR1 SGDLS, CDR2 YYNGEE. With 0 bases clipped from V and 0 bases from J, the junction kept 4 bases outside the gene matches. DNA of the CDR3: TGTGCCAGCAGCGTAGGGGGAGCGGGGGACCAAGAGACCCAGTACTTC. Translating it yields CASSVGGAGDQETQYF.

The chain uses TRBV7-2 and TRBJ2-1; 9 nucleotides match TRBD2. Germline V gives CDR1 SGHTA, CDR2 FQGNSA. V dropped 1 base and J dropped 2; count of bases not matched to a gene: 9. This CDR3 region has 18 residues. The DNA for the CDR3 is TGTGCCAGCAGCTTAGGCCGGGGCGGGGGGGCGACCTACAATGAGCAGTTCTTC. This encodes CASSLGRGGGATYNEQFF.

This clone was observed a handful of times. This chain connects TRBV5-1 to TRBJ2-5; D is ambiguous. Germline CDR1 is SGHRS and CDR2 is YFSETQ. V lost 4 bases to trimming and J lost 2 bases, with 15 bases between them. This CDR3 is 15 amino acids long. The chain's CDR3 is CASSLNGRLQETQYF. The CDR3 coding sequence is TGCGCCAGCAGCCTCAACGGACGGTTGCAAGAGACCCAGTACTTC.